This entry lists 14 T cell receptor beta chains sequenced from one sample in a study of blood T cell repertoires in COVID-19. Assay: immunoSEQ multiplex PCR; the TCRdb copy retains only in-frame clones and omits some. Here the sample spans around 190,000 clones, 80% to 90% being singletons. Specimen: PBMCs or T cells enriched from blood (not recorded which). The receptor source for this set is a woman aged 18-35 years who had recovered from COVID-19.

The CDR3, as DNA: TGTGCCAGCAGTAAACAGGGGATGGTTGGGAATGAGCAGTTCTTC. This sequence encodes CASSKQGMVGNEQFF. J is TRBJ2-1 and V is TRBV27; TRBD1 aligns across 7 bases. The CDR3 extends over 15 amino acids. After removal of 5 bases from V and 7 bases from J, the junction contained 11 bases not matched to a gene. CDR1 is MNHEY, CDR2 SMNVEV, per germline (reference sequence).

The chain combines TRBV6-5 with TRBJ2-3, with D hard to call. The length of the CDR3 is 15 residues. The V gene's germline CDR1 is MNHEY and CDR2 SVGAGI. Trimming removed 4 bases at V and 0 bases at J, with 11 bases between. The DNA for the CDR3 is TGTGCCAGCAGTTTAACGGTTTCTAGCACAGATACGCAGTATTTT. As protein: CASSLTVSSTDTQYF.

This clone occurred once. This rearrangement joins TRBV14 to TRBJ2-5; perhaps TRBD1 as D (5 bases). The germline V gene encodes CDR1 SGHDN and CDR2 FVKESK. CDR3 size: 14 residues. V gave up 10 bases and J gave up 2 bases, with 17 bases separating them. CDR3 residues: CANSPQGRQETQYF. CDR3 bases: TGTGCCAACTCACCCCAGGGAAGACAAGAGACCCAGTACTTC.

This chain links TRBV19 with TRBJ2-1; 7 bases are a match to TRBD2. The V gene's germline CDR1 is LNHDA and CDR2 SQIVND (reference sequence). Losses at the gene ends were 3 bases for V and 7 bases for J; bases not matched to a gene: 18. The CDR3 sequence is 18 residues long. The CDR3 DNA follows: TGTGCCAGTAGTATCGTAACCGGGATAGGGACTAATATTAATGAGCAGTTCTTC. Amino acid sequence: CASSIVTGIGTNINEQFF.

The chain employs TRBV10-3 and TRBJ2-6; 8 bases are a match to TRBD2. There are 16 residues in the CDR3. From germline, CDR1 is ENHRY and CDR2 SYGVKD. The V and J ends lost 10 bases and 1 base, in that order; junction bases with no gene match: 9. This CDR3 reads CATRAGGSSGANVLTF. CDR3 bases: TGTGCCACACGGGCGGGAGGATCTTCTGGGGCCAACGTCCTGACTTTC.

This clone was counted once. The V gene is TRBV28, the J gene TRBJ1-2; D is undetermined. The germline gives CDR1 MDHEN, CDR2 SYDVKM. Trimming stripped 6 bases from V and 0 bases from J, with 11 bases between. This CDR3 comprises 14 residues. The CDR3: CASSDTLSNYGYTF. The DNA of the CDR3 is TGTGCCAGCAGCGACACCTTGTCTAACTATGGCTACACCTTC.

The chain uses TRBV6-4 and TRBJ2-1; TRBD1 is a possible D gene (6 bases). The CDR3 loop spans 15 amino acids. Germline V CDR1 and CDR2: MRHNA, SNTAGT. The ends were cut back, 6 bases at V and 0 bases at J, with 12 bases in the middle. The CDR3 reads CASRSDRSSYNEQFF. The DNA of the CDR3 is TGTGCCAGCAGATCCGACAGGAGCTCCTACAATGAGCAGTTCTTC.

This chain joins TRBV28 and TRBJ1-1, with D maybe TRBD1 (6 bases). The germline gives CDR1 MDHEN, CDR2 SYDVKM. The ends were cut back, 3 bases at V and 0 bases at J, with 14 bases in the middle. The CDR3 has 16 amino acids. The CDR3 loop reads CASSFLQGYLNTEAFF. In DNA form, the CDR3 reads TGTGCCAGCAGTTTTTTGCAGGGGTACCTGAACACTGAAGCTTTCTTT.

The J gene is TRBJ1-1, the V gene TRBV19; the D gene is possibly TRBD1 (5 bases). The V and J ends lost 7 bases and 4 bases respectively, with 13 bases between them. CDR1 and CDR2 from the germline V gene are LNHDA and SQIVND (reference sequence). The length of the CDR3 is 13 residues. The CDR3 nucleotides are TGTGCCAGTAAGGGGCAGCCCGGCACTGAAGCTTTCTTT. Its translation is CASKGQPGTEAFF.

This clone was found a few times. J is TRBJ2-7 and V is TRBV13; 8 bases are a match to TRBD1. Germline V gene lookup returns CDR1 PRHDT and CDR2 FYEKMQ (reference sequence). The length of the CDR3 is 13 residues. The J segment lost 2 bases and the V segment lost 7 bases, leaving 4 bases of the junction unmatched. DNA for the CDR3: TGTGCCAGCAACACACAGGGGGCCTACGAGCAGTACTTC. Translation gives CASNTQGAYEQYF.

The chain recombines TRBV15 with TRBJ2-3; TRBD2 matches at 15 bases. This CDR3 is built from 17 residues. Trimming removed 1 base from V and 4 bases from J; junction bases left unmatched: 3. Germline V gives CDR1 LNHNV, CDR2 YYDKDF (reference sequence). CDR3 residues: CATSRGTSGGAADTQYF. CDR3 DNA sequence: TGTGCCACCAGCAGAGGGACTAGCGGGGGGGCAGCAGATACGCAGTATTTT.

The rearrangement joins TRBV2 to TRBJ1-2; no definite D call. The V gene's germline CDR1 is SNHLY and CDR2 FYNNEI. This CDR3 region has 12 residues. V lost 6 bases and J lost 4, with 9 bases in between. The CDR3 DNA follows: TGTGCCAGCAGCGAGGAGGGCTATGGCTACACCTTC. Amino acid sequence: CASSEEGYGYTF. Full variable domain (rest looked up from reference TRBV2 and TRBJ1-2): EPEVTQTPSHQVTQMGQEVILRCVPISNHLYFYWYRQILGQKVEFLVSFYNNEISEKSEIFDDQFSVERPDGSNFTLKIRSTKLEDSAMYFCASSEEGYGYTFGSGTRLTVV.

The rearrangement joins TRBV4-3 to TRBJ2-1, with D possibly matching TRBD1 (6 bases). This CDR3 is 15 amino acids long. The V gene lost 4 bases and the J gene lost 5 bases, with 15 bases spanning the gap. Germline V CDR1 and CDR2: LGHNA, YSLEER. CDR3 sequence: CASSPSYGTHNEQFF. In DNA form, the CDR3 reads TGCGCCAGCAGCCCTTCTTACGGGACACACAATGAGCAGTTCTTC.

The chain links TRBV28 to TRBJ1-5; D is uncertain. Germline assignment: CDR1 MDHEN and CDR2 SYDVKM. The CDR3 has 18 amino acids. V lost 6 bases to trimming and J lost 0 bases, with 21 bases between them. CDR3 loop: CASRYRTTVDYSNQPQHF. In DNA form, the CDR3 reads TGTGCCAGCAGGTACCGAACGACGGTAGACTATAGCAATCAGCCCCAGCATTTT. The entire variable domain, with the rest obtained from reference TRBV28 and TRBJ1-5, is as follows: DVKVTQSSRYLVKRTGEKVFLECVQDMDHENMFWYRQDPGLGLRLIYFSYDVKMKEKGDIPEGYSVSREKKERFSLILESASTNQTSMYLCASRYRTTVDYSNQPQHFGDGTRLSIL.